These T cell receptor beta chains were read from a single sample in a study of T cell clonotyping in hematopoietic cell transplantation. Method: immunoSEQ multiplex PCR; TCRdb's copy keeps in-frame clones and lacks some. The sample gives 11,000 to 15,000 clones, about 93% of which show up once; 4% to 5% is in the top ten. The starting material was PBMCs, obtained 30 days after allogeneic stem cell transplant. The source is a male patient over 55 who had an allogeneic stem cell transplant from an unrelated donor, so the T cells may come from the graft donor. Some clones in this sample may be carry-over from other donors' samples. The CDR3 runs from the conserved cysteine through the conserved F or W. A D gene is named only where the DNA matches it firmly. Clone size is stated in some rows and not others, as once, few, many or a class when expanded.

CASSFPQGRYGSPLHF,TGTGCCAGCAGCTTTCCACAGGGACGGTATGGTTCACCCCTCCACTTT,TRBJ1-6,-,TRBV5-4,-
CASSERLAGYHEQFF,TGTGCCAGCAGTGAAAGACTAGCGGGATACCATGAGCAGTTCTTC,TRBJ2-1,once,TRBV6-1,TRBD2
CASRFVVGNTEAFF,TGCGCCAGCAGATTTGTCGTGGGTAACACTGAAGCTTTCTTT,TRBJ1-1,-,TRBV5-1,-
CASSLVPGTAEAFF,TGTGCCAGCAGCTTAGTCCCCGGGACAGCCGAAGCTTTCTTT,TRBJ1-1,few,TRBV7-2,TRBD1
CASSSGYGYTF,TGTGCCAGCAGTTCGGGCTATGGCTACACCTTC,TRBJ1-2,-,TRBV28,-
CASSYSGTGVETQYF,TGTGCCAGCAGTTACTCCGGGACAGGGGTCGAGACCCAGTACTTC,TRBJ2-5,-,TRBV6-5,TRBD1
CASSVQTGGEAFF,TGTGCCAGCAGCGTTCAAACAGGGGGTGAAGCTTTCTTT,TRBJ1-1,-,TRBV9,TRBD1
CASRVTDYSNQPQHF,TGTGCCAGCAGGGTGACAGACTATAGCAATCAGCCCCAGCATTTT,TRBJ1-5,-,TRBV7-2,-
CASSLGGGTGELFF,TGTGCTAGCAGCTTAGGAGGAGGAACCGGGGAGCTGTTTTTT,TRBJ2-2,-,TRBV7-7,-
CASSMSNTGELFF,TGTGCCAGTAGTATGTCGAACACCGGGGAGCTGTTTTTT,TRBJ2-2,-,TRBV19,-
CASSLEVGAGQPQHF,TGTGCCAGCAGCTTAGAAGTAGGCGCGGGTCAGCCCCAGCATTTT,TRBJ1-5,-,TRBV7-8,-
CSVEGARAGYGYTF,TGCAGCGTTGAAGGTGCGAGGGCGGGCTATGGCTACACCTTC,TRBJ1-2,-,TRBV29-1,-
CASSGTSFRDEQYF,TGTGCCAGCAGCGGGACTAGCTTCAGAGACGAGCAGTACTTC,TRBJ2-7,-,TRBV11-2,TRBD2
CASSFWGHLNTGELFF,TGTGCCAGCAGTTTTTGGGGACACTTAAACACCGGGGAGCTGTTTTTT,TRBJ2-2,-,TRBV27,-
CASSLAGRGNTIYF,TGCGCCAGCAGCTTAGCGGGACGTGGAAACACCATATATTTT,TRBJ1-3,-,TRBV5-1,-
CASSVGADSGNTIYF,TGTGCCAGCAGCGTAGGGGCAGATTCTGGAAACACCATATATTTT,TRBJ1-3,-,TRBV9,-
CASSQDVERETQYF,TGTGCCAGCAGCCAAGATGTAGAGCGGGAGACCCAGTACTTC,TRBJ2-5,-,TRBV4-2,-
CASSPWRQETQYF,TGCGCCAGCAGCCCCTGGAGACAAGAGACCCAGTACTTC,TRBJ2-5,-,TRBV4-1,-
CASSTKQDEAFF,TGTGCCAGTAGTACCAAACAGGATGAAGCTTTCTTT,TRBJ1-1,-,TRBV19,-
CASTQGRRSGANVLTF,TGTGCCAGTACCCAGGGACGTAGATCTGGGGCCAACGTCCTGACTTTC,TRBJ2-6,-,TRBV19,-
CASSAPYRGHGETQYF,TGTGCCAGCAGTGCCCCATACAGGGGGCATGGAGAGACCCAGTACTTC,TRBJ2-5,-,TRBV25-1,TRBD1
CASSLWDRVPQPQHF,TGTGCCAGCAGTTTATGGGACAGGGTCCCTCAGCCCCAGCATTTT,TRBJ1-5,-,TRBV28,TRBD1
CASSSWTGGEQFF,TGTGCCAGCAGCTCATGGACAGGAGGTGAGCAGTTCTTC,TRBJ2-1,once,TRBV9,TRBD1
CATSVTGRNSPLHF,TGTGCCACTTCGGTAACAGGGAGAAATTCACCCCTCCACTTT,TRBJ1-6,-,TRBV10-3,-
CASSERGSDTEAFF,TGTGCCAGCAGTGAGAGGGGGTCCGACACTGAAGCTTTCTTT,TRBJ1-1,-,TRBV6-1,-
CASSVGPAITEAFF,TGTGCCAGCAGCGTAGGGCCAGCTATCACTGAAGCTTTCTTT,TRBJ1-1,-,TRBV9,-
CASSLGQGRETQYF,TGTGCCAGCAGCTTGGGACAGGGTCGGGAGACCCAGTACTTC,TRBJ2-5,-,TRBV5-4,TRBD1
CATSRDSSSGNTGELFF,TGTGCCACCAGCAGAGATTCGTCGAGCGGGAACACCGGGGAGCTGTTTTTT,TRBJ2-2,-,TRBV15,-
CASSEAQGPYEQYF,TGTGCCAGCAGTGAAGCACAGGGACCCTACGAGCAGTACTTC,TRBJ2-7,-,TRBV6-1,-
CASSPTAGGQLSTDTQYF,TGCGCCAGCAGCCCCACCGCCGGGGGCCAACTAAGCACAGATACGCAGTATTTT,TRBJ2-3,-,TRBV4-3,-
CAWSGGGKKAFF,TGTGCCTGGAGTGGGGGGGGGAAAAAAGCTTTCTTT,TRBJ1-1,-,TRBV30,-
CASSRPAGGFPPLHF,TGTGCCAGCAGCCGACCGGCAGGGGGATTTCCACCCCTCCACTTT,TRBJ1-6,few,TRBV7-9,TRBD1
CASSWARESGYTF,TGTGCCAGTAGTTGGGCCAGGGAGAGTGGCTACACCTTC,TRBJ1-2,-,TRBV19,-
CASSSGGAGTGELFF,TGTGCCAGCAGTTCAGGGGGCGCAGGGACCGGGGAGCTGTTTTTT,TRBJ2-2,-,TRBV6-5,TRBD1
CASSVQTGGPGNTIYF,TGTGCCAGCAGCGTTCAGACAGGGGGCCCTGGAAACACCATATATTTT,TRBJ1-3,-,TRBV9,TRBD1
CASSESRGQTGELFF,TGCGCCAGCAGTGAGTCAAGGGGGCAGACCGGGGAGCTGTTTTTT,TRBJ2-2,-,TRBV10-2,TRBD1
CASSGLGTVTSGNTIYF,TGTGCCAGCAGCGGTCTAGGGACAGTGACCTCTGGAAACACCATATATTTT,TRBJ1-3,-,TRBV5-6,TRBD1
CASEGGRSNTGELFF,TGTGCCAGCGAAGGCGGTCGCTCGAACACCGGGGAGCTGTTTTTT,TRBJ2-2,-,TRBV21-1,-
CASSPTMGISYEQYF,TGTGCCAGTAGCCCCACTATGGGGATCTCCTACGAGCAGTACTTC,TRBJ2-7,-,TRBV19,-
CASSQGLYNSPLHF,TGTGCCAGCAGCCAAGGACTATATAATTCACCCCTCCACTTT,TRBJ1-6,-,TRBV2,-
CASSESQSVYGYTF,TGTGCCAGCAGTGAATCCCAATCGGTCTATGGCTACACCTTC,TRBJ1-2,-,TRBV25-1,-
CASSNRDRDFGYTF,TGTGCCAGCAGCAACCGGGACAGGGATTTTGGCTACACCTTC,TRBJ1-2,-,TRBV7-9,TRBD1